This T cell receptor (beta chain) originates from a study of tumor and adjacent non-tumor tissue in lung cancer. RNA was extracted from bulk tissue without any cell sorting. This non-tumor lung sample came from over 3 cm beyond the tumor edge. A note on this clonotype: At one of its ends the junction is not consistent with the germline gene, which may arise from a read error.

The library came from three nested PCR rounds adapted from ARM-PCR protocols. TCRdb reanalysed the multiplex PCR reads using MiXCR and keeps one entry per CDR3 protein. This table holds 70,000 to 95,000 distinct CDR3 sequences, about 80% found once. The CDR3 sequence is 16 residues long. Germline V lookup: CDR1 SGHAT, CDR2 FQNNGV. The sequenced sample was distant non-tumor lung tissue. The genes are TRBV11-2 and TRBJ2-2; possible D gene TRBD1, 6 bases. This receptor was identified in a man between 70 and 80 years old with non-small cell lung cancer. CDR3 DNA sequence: TGTGCCAGCAACTTAGTGGGCACAGGGCTTGCCGGGAAGCTGTTTTTC. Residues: CASNLVGTGLAGKLFF.